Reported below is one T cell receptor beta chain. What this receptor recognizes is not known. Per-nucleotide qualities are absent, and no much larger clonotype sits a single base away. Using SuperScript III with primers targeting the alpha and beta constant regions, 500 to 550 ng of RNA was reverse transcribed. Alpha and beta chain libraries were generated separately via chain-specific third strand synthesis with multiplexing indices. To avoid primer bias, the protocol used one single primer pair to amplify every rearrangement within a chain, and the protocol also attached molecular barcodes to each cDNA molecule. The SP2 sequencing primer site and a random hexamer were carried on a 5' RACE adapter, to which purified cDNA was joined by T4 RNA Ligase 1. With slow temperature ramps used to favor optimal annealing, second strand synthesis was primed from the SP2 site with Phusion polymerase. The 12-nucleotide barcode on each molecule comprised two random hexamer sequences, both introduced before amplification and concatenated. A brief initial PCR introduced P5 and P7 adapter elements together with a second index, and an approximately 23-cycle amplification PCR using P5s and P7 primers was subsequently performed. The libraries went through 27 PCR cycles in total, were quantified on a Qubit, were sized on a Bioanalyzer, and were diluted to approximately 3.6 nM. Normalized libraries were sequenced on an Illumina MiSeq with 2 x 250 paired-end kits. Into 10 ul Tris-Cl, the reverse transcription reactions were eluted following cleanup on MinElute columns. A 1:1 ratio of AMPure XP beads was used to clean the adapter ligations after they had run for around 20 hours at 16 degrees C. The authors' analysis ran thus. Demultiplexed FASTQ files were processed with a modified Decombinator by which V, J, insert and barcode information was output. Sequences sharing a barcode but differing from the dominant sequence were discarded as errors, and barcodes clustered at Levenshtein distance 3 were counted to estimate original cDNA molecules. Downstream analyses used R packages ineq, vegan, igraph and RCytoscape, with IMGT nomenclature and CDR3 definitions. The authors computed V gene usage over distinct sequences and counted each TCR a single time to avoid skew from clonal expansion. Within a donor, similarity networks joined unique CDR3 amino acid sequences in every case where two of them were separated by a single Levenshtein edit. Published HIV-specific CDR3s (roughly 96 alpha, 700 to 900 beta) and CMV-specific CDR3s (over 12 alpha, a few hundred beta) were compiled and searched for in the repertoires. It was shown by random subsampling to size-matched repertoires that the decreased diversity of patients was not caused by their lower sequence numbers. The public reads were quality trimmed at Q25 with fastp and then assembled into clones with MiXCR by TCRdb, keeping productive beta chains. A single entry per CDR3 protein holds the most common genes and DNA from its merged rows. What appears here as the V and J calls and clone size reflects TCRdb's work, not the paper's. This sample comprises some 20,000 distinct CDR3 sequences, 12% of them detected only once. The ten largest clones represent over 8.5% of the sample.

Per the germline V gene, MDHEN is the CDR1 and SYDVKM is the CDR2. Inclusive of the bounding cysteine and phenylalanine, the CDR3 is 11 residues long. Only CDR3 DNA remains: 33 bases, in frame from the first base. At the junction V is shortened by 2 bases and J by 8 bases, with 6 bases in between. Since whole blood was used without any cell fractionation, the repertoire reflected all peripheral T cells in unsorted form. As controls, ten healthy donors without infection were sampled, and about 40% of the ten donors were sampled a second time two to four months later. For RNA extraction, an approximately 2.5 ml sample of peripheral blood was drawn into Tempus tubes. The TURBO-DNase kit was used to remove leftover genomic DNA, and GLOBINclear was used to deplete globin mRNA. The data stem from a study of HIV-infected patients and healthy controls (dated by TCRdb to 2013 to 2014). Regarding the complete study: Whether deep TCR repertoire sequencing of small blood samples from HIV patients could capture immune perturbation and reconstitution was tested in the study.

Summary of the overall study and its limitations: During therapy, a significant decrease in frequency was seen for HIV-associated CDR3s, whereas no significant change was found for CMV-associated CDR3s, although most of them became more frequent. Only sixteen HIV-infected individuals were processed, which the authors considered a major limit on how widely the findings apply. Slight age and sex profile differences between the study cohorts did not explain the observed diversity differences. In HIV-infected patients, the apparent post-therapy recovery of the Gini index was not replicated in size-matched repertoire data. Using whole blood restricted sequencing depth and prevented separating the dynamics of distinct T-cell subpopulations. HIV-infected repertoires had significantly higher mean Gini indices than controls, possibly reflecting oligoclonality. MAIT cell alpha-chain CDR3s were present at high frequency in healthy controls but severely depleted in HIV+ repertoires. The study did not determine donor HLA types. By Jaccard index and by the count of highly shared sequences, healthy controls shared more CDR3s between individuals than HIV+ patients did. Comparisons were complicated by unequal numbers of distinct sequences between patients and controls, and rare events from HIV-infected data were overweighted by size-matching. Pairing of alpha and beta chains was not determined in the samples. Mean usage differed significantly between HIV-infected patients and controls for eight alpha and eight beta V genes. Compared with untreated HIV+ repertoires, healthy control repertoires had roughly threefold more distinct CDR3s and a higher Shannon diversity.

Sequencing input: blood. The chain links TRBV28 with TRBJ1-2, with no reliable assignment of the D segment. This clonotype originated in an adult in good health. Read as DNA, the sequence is TGTGCCAGCAGTTTAAGGGCGGGCTACACCTTC. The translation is CASSLRAGYTF.